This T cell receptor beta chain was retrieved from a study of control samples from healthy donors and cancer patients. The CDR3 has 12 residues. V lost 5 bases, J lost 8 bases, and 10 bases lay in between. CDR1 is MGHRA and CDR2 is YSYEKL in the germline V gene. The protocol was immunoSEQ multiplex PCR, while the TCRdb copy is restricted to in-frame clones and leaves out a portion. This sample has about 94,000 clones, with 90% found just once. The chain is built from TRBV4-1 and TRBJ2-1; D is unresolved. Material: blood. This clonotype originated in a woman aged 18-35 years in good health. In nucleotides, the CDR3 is TGCGCCAGCAGCTTTAGGGTCCATGAGCAGTTCTTC. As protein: CASSFRVHEQFF.